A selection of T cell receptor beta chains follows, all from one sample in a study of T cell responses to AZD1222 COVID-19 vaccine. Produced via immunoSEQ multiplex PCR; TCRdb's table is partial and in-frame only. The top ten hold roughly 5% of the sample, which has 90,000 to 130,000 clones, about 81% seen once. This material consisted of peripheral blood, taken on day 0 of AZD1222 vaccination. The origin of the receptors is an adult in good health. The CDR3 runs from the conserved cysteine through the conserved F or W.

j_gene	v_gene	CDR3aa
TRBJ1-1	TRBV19	CASTNLNTEAFF
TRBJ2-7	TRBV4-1	CASSQGYPDQREQYF
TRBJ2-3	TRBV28	CASSFREGHSSTDTQYF
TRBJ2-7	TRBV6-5	CASSLSGSSYEQYF
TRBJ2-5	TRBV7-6	CASSPKDTSQETQYF
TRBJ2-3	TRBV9	CASSVAGQGGTDTQYF
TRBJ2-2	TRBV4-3	CASSQDLGVAGANTGELFF
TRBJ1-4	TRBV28	CASTRGGREKLFF
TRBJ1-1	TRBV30	CAWSARGQEAFF
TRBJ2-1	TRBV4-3	CASSQHRVSYNEQFF
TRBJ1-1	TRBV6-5	CASIEYGTGRTEAFF
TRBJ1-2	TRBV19	CASTLGGDANYGYTF
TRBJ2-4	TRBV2	CASSNLGRRGTAKNIQYF
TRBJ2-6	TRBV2	CASSRLAGDLTGGANVLTF
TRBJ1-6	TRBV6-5	CASSYQNRANSPLHF
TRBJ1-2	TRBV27	CASSLQSGNYGYTF
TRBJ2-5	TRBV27	CASSFLGGGGYQETQYF